The 4 T cell receptor beta chains listed next were all sequenced from one sample in a study of T cells in Graves' hyperthyroidism and ophthalmopathy. Using RNA transcripts as the source, TCR beta CDR3 regions were amplified. Carried out on the TCR CDR3, a first-round RT-PCR used the HTBI primer set. Using its own MiXCR run on the multiplex PCR reads, TCRdb lists one record per CDR3 protein. The sample lists about 540,000 distinct CDR3 sequences, about half occurring once. Sequencing was carried out using peripheral blood or thyroid tissue (not recorded which). The receptors originated from a woman under 30 with Graves' hyperthyroidism.

This clonotype was found a few times. This sequence may be a read error, since a much larger clone differs from it by one base. The chain couples TRBV7-2 to TRBJ2-2, with D maybe TRBD2 (5 bases). CDR1 and CDR2 (germline): SGHTA, FQGNSA. The CDR3 length is 13 residues. The CDR3 nucleotides are TGTGCCAGCAGCACCCGACGGACCGGGGAGCTGCTTTTT. Encoded protein: CASSTRRTGELLF.

This clonotype was counted many times. This chain links TRBV20-1 with TRBJ1-3, with 9 nucleotides matching TRBD1. The CDR3 spans 14 residues. The germline V gene has CDR1 DFQATT and CDR2 SNEGSKA (reference sequence). J was trimmed by 4 bases and V by 5 bases; bases with no gene match: 6. The CDR3 region is CSASTGGKGNTIYF. The CDR3 DNA follows: TGCAGTGCTTCCACAGGGGGCAAAGGAAACACCATATATTTT.

The CDR3 here is CSSGGPINTEAFF. CDR3 DNA sequence: TGCAGCAGTGGGGGCCCTATTAACACTGAAGCTTTCTTT. The chain couples TRBV29-1 to TRBJ1-1, with TRBD1 as a possible D gene (6 bases). Trimming took 8 bases from V and 2 from J, leaving 15 bases between them. The CDR3 has 13 residues. Germline V lookup: CDR1 SQVTM, CDR2 ANQGSEA. The entire variable domain, with the rest obtained from reference TRBV29-1 and TRBJ1-1, is as follows: SAVISQKPSRDICQRGTSLTIQCQVDSQVTMMFWYRQQPGQSLTLIATANQGSEATYESGFVIDKFPISRPNLTFSTLTVSNMSPEDSSIYLCSSGGPINTEAFFGQGTRLTVV.

This chain joins TRBV7-9 and TRBJ2-1; D uncertain. The V end lost 1 base, the J end lost 12 bases, and 13 bases lay between the germline ends. Germline CDR1 is SEHNR and CDR2 is FQNEAQ (reference sequence). The CDR3 sequence is 13 residues long. The CDR3 DNA reads as TGTGCCAGCAGCTTAGGGTCCACAGATACGCAGTTCTTC. Translated: CASSLGSTDTQFF.